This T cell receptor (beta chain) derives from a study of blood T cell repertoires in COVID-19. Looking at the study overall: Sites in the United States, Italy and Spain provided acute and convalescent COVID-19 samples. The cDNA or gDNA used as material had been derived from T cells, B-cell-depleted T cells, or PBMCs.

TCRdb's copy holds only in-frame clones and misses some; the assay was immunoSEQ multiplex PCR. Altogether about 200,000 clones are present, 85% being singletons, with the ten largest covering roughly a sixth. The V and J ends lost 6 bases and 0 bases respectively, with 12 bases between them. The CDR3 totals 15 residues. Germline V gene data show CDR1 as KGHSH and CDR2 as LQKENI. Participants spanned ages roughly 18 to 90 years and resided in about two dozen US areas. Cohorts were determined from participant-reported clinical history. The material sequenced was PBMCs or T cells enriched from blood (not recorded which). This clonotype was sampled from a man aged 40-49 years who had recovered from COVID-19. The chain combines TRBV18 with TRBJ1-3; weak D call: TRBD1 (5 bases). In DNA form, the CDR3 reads TGTGCCAGCTCCGCGGGGGAGAACTCTGGAAACACCATATATTTT. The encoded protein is CASSAGENSGNTIYF. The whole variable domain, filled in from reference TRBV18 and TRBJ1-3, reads NAGVMQNPRHLVRRRGQEARLRCSPMKGHSHVYWYRQLPEEGLKFMVYLQKENIIDESGMPKERFSAEFPKEGPSILRIQQVVRGDSAAYFCASSAGENSGNTIYFGEGSWLTVV.